This entry is about one T cell receptor beta chain. This specimen comes from a study of control samples from healthy donors and cancer patients. TCRdb keeps only in-frame clones here, not all; method: immunoSEQ multiplex PCR. The sample carries about 410,000 clones, around 90% recorded once. The length of the CDR3 is 14 residues. V was clipped by 5 bases and J by 8 bases; unmatched bases: 4. Germline V gene data show CDR1 as MNHEY and CDR2 as SMNVEV (reference sequence). This TCR derives from a man aged 35-49 years with head and neck cancer. Sequencing was done on a sample of PBMCs. This chain joins TRBV27 and TRBJ2-3; 13 bases align to TRBD2. This CDR3 reads CASSTSGGAGTQYF. CDR3 coding DNA: TGTGCCAGCAGTACTAGCGGGGGGGCTGGTACGCAGTATTTT.